The 18 T cell receptor beta chains in this list originate from one sample, sequenced in a study of blood T cell repertoires in COVID-19. The method was immunoSEQ multiplex PCR; TCRdb's version includes in-frame clones alone and lacks a portion of them. Found here are about 98,000 clones, approximately 84% of them singletons; the top ten hold around 10%. Sequencing was performed on peripheral blood. Receptors were obtained from a woman aged 80 or older with acute or convalescent COVID-19.

This sequence joins TRBV3-1 (or the pseudogene TRBV3-2) and TRBJ2-1; 10 positions match TRBD2. Germline V gene sequence: CDR1 LGHDT, CDR2 YNNKEL (reference sequence). J gave up 5 bases and V 2 bases, and 3 bases lay outside the gene matches. The CDR3 covers 15 residues. In DNA form, the CDR3 reads TGTGCCAGCAGCCAATTAGCGGGGGGACACAATGAGCAGTTCTTC. The encoded protein is CASSQLAGGHNEQFF.

The gene calls are TRBV6-5 and TRBJ2-1; unclear D gene. Per germline, CDR1 MNHEY and CDR2 SVGAGI. Trimming removed 2 bases from V and 9 bases from J, with 11 bases in between. CDR3 length: 13 residues. In nucleotides, the CDR3 is TGTGCCAGCAGTTACCGTTTGAGAGGTGAGCAGTTCTTC. It encodes CASSYRLRGEQFF.

The DNA of the CDR3 is TGCGCCAGCAGCTTGGCAGTCACTAACTATGGCTACACCTTC. Protein product: CASSLAVTNYGYTF. The chain employs TRBV5-1 and TRBJ1-2; D is unclear. The germline V and J ends were trimmed by 0 bases and 0 bases, with 6 bases remaining between them. Germline lookup yields CDR1 SGHRS and CDR2 YFSETQ. There are 14 residues in the CDR3. Full variable domain (outside the CDR3, taken from reference TRBV5-1 and TRBJ1-2): KAGVTQTPRYLIKTRGQQVTLSCSPISGHRSVSWYQQTPGQGLQFLFEYFSETQRNKGNFPGRFSGRQFSNSRSEMNVSTLELGDSALYLCASSLAVTNYGYTFGSGTRLTVV.

The rearrangement links TRBV15 to TRBJ2-3; D remains unclear. Looked up from germline, CDR1 is LNHNV and CDR2 is YYDKDF (reference sequence). Between the trimmed V and J ends, which lost 1 base and 4 bases, there was a span of 6 bases. The CDR3 has 13 amino acids. Here the CDR3 reads CATSRGGPDTQYF. CDR3 coding DNA: TGTGCCACCAGCAGAGGCGGTCCAGATACGCAGTATTTT.

The chain combines TRBV3-1 (or the pseudogene TRBV3-2) with TRBJ1-5, with 7 positions matching TRBD1. The CDR3 is made up of 14 amino acids. V shed 4 bases, J shed 4 bases, and the junction held 4 bases outside the gene matches. The V gene's germline CDR1 is LGHDT and CDR2 YNNKEL (reference sequence). CDR3 residues: CASSPTTGNQPQHF. CDR3 DNA sequence: TGTGCCAGCAGCCCTACGACAGGGAATCAGCCCCAGCATTTT.

The CDR3 nucleotides read TGTGCCAGTAGTCATCCCGACAGGGGCCAGCCCCAGCATTTT. Residues: CASSHPDRGQPQHF. The rearrangement links TRBV19 to TRBJ1-5; 8 nucleotides agree with TRBD1. V gave up 5 bases and J gave up 7 bases; unmatched junction bases: 7. The CDR3 totals 14 residues. Germline-derived CDR1 and CDR2 are LNHDA and SQIVND (reference sequence).

The genes are TRBV15 and TRBJ2-7, with 9 nucleotides matching TRBD1. The CDR3 consists of 17 residues. CDR1 is LNHNV and CDR2 is YYDKDF in the germline V gene (reference sequence). Trimming removed 3 bases from V and 6 bases from J; junction bases left unmatched: 15. The CDR3 DNA follows: TGTGCCACCAGCAGTTTAGATGGGACAGGGAAAAGGGCCGAGCAGTACTTC. Translated: CATSSLDGTGKRAEQYF.

V gene TRBV9 combines with J gene TRBJ1-1; D is uncertain. The CDR3 extends over 14 amino acids. Trimming shortened V by 3 bases and J by 1 base, and 10 bases separated the two germline ends. CDR1 is SGDLS and CDR2 is YYNGEE in the germline V gene. CDR3 protein: CASSATGQNTEAFF. For the CDR3, the DNA is TGTGCCAGCAGCGCGACTGGCCAGAACACTGAAGCTTTCTTT.

The chain has TRBV5-4 and TRBJ2-5, with 8 bases matching TRBD2. After removal of 3 bases from V and 5 bases from J, the junction contained 9 bases not matched to a gene. The germline V gene encodes CDR1 SGHNT and CDR2 YYREEE (reference sequence). This CDR3 comprises 15 residues. As DNA, the CDR3 is TGTGCCAGCAGCTCGCGACTGCGCGGGGGGGAGACCCAGTACTTC. Amino acid sequence: CASSSRLRGGETQYF. The entire variable domain, with the rest obtained from reference TRBV5-4 and TRBJ2-5, is as follows: ETGVTQSPTHLIKTRGQQVTLRCSSQSGHNTVSWYQQALGQGPQFIFQYYREEENGRGNFPPRFSGLQFPNYSSELNVNALELDDSALYLCASSSRLRGGETQYFGPGTRLLVL.

CDR3 sequence reads: CAIATGIGYTF. As DNA, the CDR3 is TGTGCCATCGCAACAGGGATTGGCTACACCTTC. This chain connects TRBV19 to TRBJ1-2; D may be TRBD1 (6 bases). Germline V CDR1 and CDR2: LNHDA, SQIVND (reference sequence). The V gene lost 10 bases and the J gene lost 7 bases, with 13 bases spanning the gap. This CDR3 has 11 amino acids.

Only a few counts were recorded for this clone. The rearrangement joins TRBV7-8 to TRBJ2-7, with 7 nucleotides matching TRBD2. Germline CDR1 SGHVS, CDR2 FQNEAQ. The V segment lost 1 base and the J segment 0 bases; nucleotides outside the gene matches: 6. The CDR3 sequence is 16 residues long. The CDR3 DNA follows: TGTGCCAGCAGCTTAGGTGGCGGGGGTGTCTCCTACGAGCAGTACGTC. Encoded protein: CASSLGGGGVSYEQYV.

V and J are TRBV30 and TRBJ1-2; D is possibly TRBD1 (5 bases). V was cut by 2 bases and J by 8 bases, with 12 bases left in between. The germline gives CDR1 GTSNPN, CDR2 SVGIG (reference sequence). The CDR3 spans 12 residues. CDR3 sequence: CAWSLGPHGYTF. CDR3 nucleotides: TGTGCCTGGAGTCTGGGGCCACACGGCTACACCTTC.

The chain recombines TRBV3-1 (or the pseudogene TRBV3-2) with TRBJ1-2; 9 nucleotides agree with TRBD1. Germline V CDR1 and CDR2: LGHDT, YNNKEL (reference sequence). The CDR3 covers 17 residues. The V gene end was trimmed by 2 bases and the J gene end by 4 bases; junction bases not matched to a gene: 11. The CDR3 reads CASSQRMTGQGAYGYTF. The CDR3 bases are TGTGCCAGCAGCCAAAGAATGACGGGACAGGGTGCCTATGGCTACACCTTC.

The gene calls are TRBV15 and TRBJ1-1; perhaps TRBD1 as D (5 bases). V was clipped by 0 bases and J by 0 bases, with 8 bases between them. The CDR3 spans 15 residues. Germline lookup yields CDR1 LNHNV and CDR2 YYDKDF (reference sequence). This CDR3 is CATSREDTVNTEAFF. The CDR3 nucleotides read TGTGCCACCAGCAGAGAGGACACTGTGAACACTGAAGCTTTCTTT. Combining the CDR3 with reference TRBV15 and TRBJ1-1 gives the whole variable domain DAMVIQNPRYQVTQFGKPVTLSCSQTLNHNVMYWYQQKSSQAPKLLFHYYDKDFNNEADTPDNFQSRRPNTSFCFLDIRSPGLGDTAMYLCATSREDTVNTEAFFGQGTRLTVV.

The chain employs TRBV11-2 and TRBJ1-6; D not resolved. Germline V lookup: CDR1 SGHAT, CDR2 FQNNGV. The V and J ends lost 4 bases and 0 bases respectively, with 13 bases between them. The CDR3 consists of 17 residues. CDR3 sequence (DNA): TGTGCCAGCAGCTCGCCCAGCGGGAGCTCCTATAATTCACCCCTCCACTTT. Translation: CASSSPSGSSYNSPLHF. The full variable domain, its missing parts supplied by reference TRBV11-2 and TRBJ1-6, is EAGVAQSPRYKIIEKRQSVAFWCNPISGHATLYWYQQILGQGPKLLIQFQNNGVVDDSQLPKDRFSAERLKGVDSTLKIQPAKLEDSAVYLCASSSPSGSSYNSPLHFGNGTRLTVT.

The chain has TRBV4-1 and TRBJ1-1; the D gene is possibly TRBD1 (5 bases). Per the germline V gene, CDR1 is MGHRA and CDR2 is YSYEKL. The CDR3 extends over 11 amino acids. V was pared by 4 bases and J by 13 bases, with 13 bases between. CDR3 DNA sequence: TGCGCCAGCAGCCTTGGACGGGGGGTTTTCTTT. Translation gives CASSLGRGVFF.

Written as DNA, the CDR3 is TGTGCCAGCGGCCGGGGGGAAAGCTATGGCTACACCTTC. Amino acids: CASGRGESYGYTF. The V and J genes are TRBV2 and TRBJ1-2, with a possible D match to TRBD1 (5 bases). The CDR3 is 13 residues long. The germline V gene encodes CDR1 SNHLY and CDR2 FYNNEI. V was pared by 8 bases and J by 4 bases, with 14 bases between.

The chain employs TRBV27 and TRBJ2-4; D unresolved. Germline V gene data show CDR1 as MNHEY and CDR2 as SMNVEV (reference sequence). Trimming removed 6 bases at V and 6 bases at J, with 12 bases between. There are 13 residues in the CDR3. CDR3 sequence: CASRRPKGNIQYF. The CDR3 DNA sequence: TGTGCCAGCAGGAGGCCCAAAGGAAACATTCAGTACTTC.